The 19 T cell receptor beta chains below come from one sample, sequenced in a study of T cell responses to AZD1222 COVID-19 vaccine. Repertoires were generated with immunoSEQ multiplex PCR, while TCRdb's copy carries only in-frame clones and drops some. Here the sample spans some 130,000 clones, about 93% being singletons. Sequenced here: peripheral blood, sampled 28 days after the second AZD1222 dose. Receptors were obtained from an adult who received the AZD1222 COVID-19 vaccine.

This chain joins TRBV11-2 and TRBJ2-7; 7 bases are shared with TRBD1. CDR1 is SGHAT and CDR2 is FQNNGV in the germline V gene. This CDR3 has 14 amino acids. The V gene end was trimmed by 5 bases and the J gene end by 1 base; junction bases not matched to a gene: 5. CDR3: CASSTRQGSYEQYF. CDR3 coding DNA: TGTGCCAGCAGCACCAGACAGGGTTCCTACGAGCAGTACTTC.

The chain links TRBV6-2 or TRBV6-3 to TRBJ2-1, with 10 bases lining up with TRBD2. Germline V gives CDR1 MNHEY, CDR2 SVGEGT. CDR3 size: 14 residues. J gave up 6 bases and V 5 bases, and 4 bases lay outside the gene matches. The CDR3 spells CASSPAGGRNEQFF. CDR3 nucleotides: TGTGCCAGCAGTCCAGCGGGGGGGCGCAATGAGCAGTTCTTC.

The rearrangement joins TRBV11-2 to TRBJ1-1; no reliable D call. This CDR3 region has 17 residues. V gave up 1 base and J gave up 0 bases, with 15 bases separating them. CDR1 and CDR2 from the germline V gene are SGHAT and FQNNGV. The CDR3 nucleotides are TGTGCCAGCAGCTTAGGCTTGGGCCGGGTAGTGAACACTGAAGCTTTCTTT. Encoded protein: CASSLGLGRVVNTEAFF.

This chain joins TRBV7-2 and TRBJ2-4; 10 bases are shared with TRBD2. The CDR3 covers 18 residues. V dropped 1 base and J dropped 8; count of bases not matched to a gene: 14. Germline V gives CDR1 SGHTA, CDR2 FQGNSA. In nucleotides, the CDR3 is TGTGCCAGCAGCTTAGACGGTTCTAGCGGGGGATGGGGGGACATTCAGTACTTC. Protein sequence: CASSLDGSSGGWGDIQYF. The full variable domain, with the rest looked up from reference TRBV7-2 and TRBJ2-4, is GAGVSQSPSNKVTEKGKDVELRCDPISGHTALYWYRQSLGQGLEFLIYFQGNSAPDKSGLPSDRFSAERTGGSVSTLTIQRTQQEDSAVYLCASSLDGSSGGWGDIQYFGAGTRLSVL.

This sequence joins TRBV6-2 or TRBV6-3 and TRBJ1-3; D not resolved. Per the germline V gene, CDR1 is MNHEY and CDR2 is SVGEGT. Trimming removed 4 bases from V and 0 bases from J, with 4 bases in between. This CDR3 contains 13 residues. The CDR3 DNA reads as TGTGCCAGCAGTTTAAACTCTGGAAACACCATATATTTT. Amino acids: CASSLNSGNTIYF.

The rearrangement uses TRBV15 and TRBJ2-7; no clear D. CDR1 and CDR2 from the germline V gene are LNHNV and YYDKDF (reference sequence). V was pared by 1 base and J by 1 base, with 2 bases between. The CDR3 totals 12 residues. The CDR3 DNA sequence: TGTGCCACCAGCAGAGTATCCTACGAGCAGTACTTC. This codes for CATSRVSYEQYF.

The chain uses TRBV5-5 and TRBJ1-4; TRBD1 matches 9 bases. CDR3 length equals 18 residues. In germline, CDR1 is SGHKS, CDR2 YYEKEE (reference sequence). With V trimmed by 5 bases and J by 6 bases, 17 bases remained unmatched. In DNA form, the CDR3 reads TGTGCCAGCAGGCCCTCCTTGTCTCTCCGGGACAGGGATGAAAAACTGTTTTTT. Protein: CASRPSLSLRDRDEKLFF.

In this sample, this clone turned up once. The rearrangement uses TRBV30 and TRBJ1-6; TRBD1 might be the D (6 bases). V gave up 4 bases and J gave up 9 bases, with 16 bases separating them. Germline V CDR1 and CDR2: GTSNPN, SVGIG (reference sequence). The CDR3 extends over 14 amino acids. The CDR3: CAWTSGASGSPLHF. The CDR3 nucleotides are TGTGCCTGGACGTCAGGGGCGAGTGGTTCACCCCTCCACTTT.

This clone was recorded only once. The chain uses TRBV2 and TRBJ2-6, with D unresolved. The CDR3 is made up of 15 amino acids. CDR1 is SNHLY and CDR2 is FYNNEI in the germline V gene. The germline V and J ends were trimmed by 7 bases and 0 bases, with 10 bases remaining between them. The CDR3 DNA reads TGTGCCAGCAACAGAGTTTCCTCTGGGGCCAACGTCCTGACTTTC. Residues: CASNRVSSGANVLTF.

This clone has a single count. The rearrangement joins TRBV3-1 (or the pseudogene TRBV3-2) to TRBJ2-5; 8 bases match TRBD2. V shed 0 bases, J shed 9 bases, and the junction held 9 bases outside the gene matches. There are 15 residues in the CDR3. Germline V CDR1 and CDR2: LGHDT, YNNKEL (reference sequence). The chain's CDR3 is CASSQEGLGEEAQYF. Here the CDR3 DNA reads TGTGCCAGCAGCCAAGAGGGACTAGGGGAGGAGGCCCAGTACTTC.

This rearrangement joins TRBV6-5 to TRBJ1-2; 11 bases line up with TRBD1. Germline V gene lookup returns CDR1 MNHEY and CDR2 SVGAGI. Trimming at V came to 8 bases and at J to 6 bases, leaving 5 bases not matched to a gene. This CDR3 has 13 amino acids. The CDR3 nucleotides read TGTGCCAGCGGCCGGACAGGGGGCGATGGCTACACCTTC. Protein sequence: CASGRTGGDGYTF.

Concerning this clone: This sample also contains other DNA sequences that code for the same CDR3. V is TRBV7-9 and J is TRBJ1-1; D not resolved. Germline V gene data show CDR1 as SEHNR and CDR2 as FQNEAQ (reference sequence). Trimming took off 3 bases at V and 6 bases at J, with 5 bases between the two ends. The CDR3 has 11 residues. The CDR3 region has the DNA TGTGCCAGCAGCTTTAGGTCTGAAGCTTTCTTT. It yields the protein CASSFRSEAFF.

The V and J genes are TRBV12-3 or TRBV12-4 and TRBJ1-1; D uncertain. Trimming took off 6 bases at V and 10 bases at J, with 12 bases between the two ends. This CDR3 contains 11 residues. CDR3 loop: CASSQFRIAFF. DNA for the CDR3: TGTGCCAGCAGCCAATTTAGGATAGCTTTCTTT.

The chain combines TRBV5-4 with TRBJ1-1; D uncertain. Germline CDR1 reads SGHNT; CDR2 reads YYREEE (reference sequence). This CDR3 comprises 13 residues. V dropped 3 bases and J dropped 3 bases, with 9 bases sitting between them. The CDR3 protein is CASSYTMDTEAFF. CDR3 nucleotides: TGTGCCAGCAGCTACACAATGGACACTGAAGCTTTCTTT.

This clone came up once. The chain links TRBV4-3 to TRBJ1-4; no reliable D call. The V and J ends lost 0 bases and 5 bases respectively, with 4 bases between them. Per germline, CDR1 LGHNA and CDR2 YSLEER. The CDR3 extends over 13 amino acids. Written as DNA, the CDR3 is TGCGCCAGCAGCCAAGAGGGGAATGAAAAACTGTTTTTT. Amino acid sequence: CASSQEGNEKLFF.

The chain carries TRBV9 and TRBJ2-1; D is possibly TRBD1 or TRBD2 (6 bases each). The V gene's germline CDR1 is SGDLS and CDR2 YYNGEE. Trimming removed 0 bases at V and 1 base at J, with 14 bases between. CDR3 length equals 17 residues. CDR3 sequence: CASSVAQGLPSYNEQFF. CDR3 coding DNA: TGTGCCAGCAGCGTAGCACAGGGACTGCCGTCCTACAATGAGCAGTTCTTC.

The chain combines TRBV7-2 with TRBJ1-4; tentatively, D is TRBD1 (5 bases). Germline loops: CDR1 SGHTA, CDR2 FQGNSA. Trimming removed 2 bases from V and 7 bases from J, with 14 bases in between. The CDR3 spans 15 residues. DNA of the CDR3: TGTGCCAGCAGCTTAATTAGGAACCAGGGTGAAAAACTGTTTTTT. Protein: CASSLIRNQGEKLFF. Combining the CDR3 with reference TRBV7-2 and TRBJ1-4 gives the whole variable domain GAGVSQSPSNKVTEKGKDVELRCDPISGHTALYWYRQSLGQGLEFLIYFQGNSAPDKSGLPSDRFSAERTGGSVSTLTIQRTQQEDSAVYLCASSLIRNQGEKLFFGSGTQLSVL.

This chain uses TRBV29-1 with TRBJ1-2; D unresolved. Germline-derived CDR1 and CDR2 are SQVTM and ANQGSEA. V was cut by 5 bases and J by 8 bases, with 12 bases left in between. The CDR3 length is 11 residues. CDR3 sequence reads: CSVPSYGGYTF. The CDR3, as DNA: TGCAGCGTTCCATCTTACGGGGGCTACACCTTC.

This clone was detected a few times. CDR3 region: CASSLALRGNNYGYTF. The CDR3 DNA sequence: TGTGCCAGCAGCTTAGCGCTCAGGGGAAACAACTATGGCTACACCTTC. The chain carries TRBV7-2 and TRBJ1-2, with D perhaps TRBD1 (6 bases). The CDR3 totals 16 residues. Germline CDR1 is SGHTA and CDR2 is FQGNSA. Trimming cost V 0 bases and J 2 bases, with 13 bases left between them.